Following are 17 T cell receptor beta chains from one sample sequenced in a study of identical twins (dated by TCRdb to the mid-2010s). Libraries were made using 5' RACE. TCRdb records Illumina HiSeq 2000 as the sequencer. TCRdb ran its own pipeline on the public reads, namely fastp trimming at Q25 and MiXCR clone calling, and kept in-frame beta chains. Each entry is one CDR3 protein sequence, shown with its most common DNA and genes. This sample comprises a few hundred thousand distinct CDR3 sequences, about 9% of them detected only once. The ten biggest clones cover less than 4% of the sample. Another study also made use of these data, one on yellow fever vaccine responses in identical twins.

Input material: CD8+ T cells sorted from blood. The receptor source for this set is a woman younger than 30 in good health.

This clonotype has just a few counts. The rearrangement joins TRBV6-2 or TRBV6-3 to TRBJ2-5; D might be TRBD2 (5 bases). V lost 5 bases and J 1 base, leaving 8 bases between the germline ends. The CDR3 is made up of 13 amino acids. Germline CDR1 MNHEY, CDR2 SVGEGT. The CDR3 nucleotides are TGTGCCAGCAGTGCAACTAGCCAAGAGACCCAGTACTTC. The encoded protein is CASSATSQETQYF.

In its sample, this clonotype was seen many times. J is TRBJ2-5 and V is TRBV2; 9 bases match TRBD2. V trimming: 3 bases; J trimming: 2 bases; junction bases outside the gene matches: 4. The CDR3 is 15 amino acids. Per the germline V gene, CDR1 is SNHLY and CDR2 is FYNNEI. In DNA, the CDR3 is TGTGCCAGCAGTGAGACTAGCGGTACTCAAGAGACCCAGTACTTC. Its translation: CASSETSGTQETQYF.

This sequence joins TRBV7-9 and TRBJ2-1; no definite D call. This CDR3 comprises 15 residues. Trimming cost V 5 bases and J 8 bases, with 19 bases left between them. Germline V CDR1 and CDR2: SEHNR, FQNEAQ (reference sequence). In DNA, the CDR3 is TGTGCCAGCAGCCCCCGCCCACCCGGGCCCGATGAGCAGTTCTTC. Translating gives CASSPRPPGPDEQFF.

This clonotype was picked up many times. V gene TRBV5-1 combines with J gene TRBJ2-3, with 7 bases fitting TRBD2. This CDR3 is built from 15 residues. Germline V gene lookup returns CDR1 SGHRS and CDR2 YFSETQ. J was trimmed by 6 bases and V by 3 bases; bases with no gene match: 10. The CDR3 region has the DNA TGCGCCAGCAGCTCCGGGACTACCGCCGGCGATACGCAGTATTTT. It specifies CASSSGTTAGDTQYF.

This clonotype occurred a few times. DNA of the CDR3: TGTGCCAGCAGCTTAGATCCTTCGGGAATCTACGAGCAGTACTTC. Residues: CASSLDPSGIYEQYF. The chain employs TRBV11-2 and TRBJ2-7; possibly TRBD2 for D (5 bases). This CDR3 is 15 amino acids long. Germline V gene lookup returns CDR1 SGHAT and CDR2 FQNNGV. With 0 bases removed from V and 3 bases from J, the gap between germline ends came to 12 bases.

The sample holds a few counts of this clonotype. The V call is TRBV20-1, the J call TRBJ2-7, with 7 bases fitting TRBD1. Germline V gene data show CDR1 as DFQATT and CDR2 as SNEGSKA (reference sequence). The trim removed 3 bases at V and 0 bases at J, leaving 23 bases unmatched. The CDR3 sequence is 20 residues long. CDR3 DNA sequence: TGCAGTGCTAGGTACTGGTACGGAACCCAGGGGGACAGAAGCTCCTACGAGCAGTACTTC. Translating it yields CSARYWYGTQGDRSSYEQYF.

The chain is built from TRBV29-1 and TRBJ2-1; the match to TRBD2 covers 7 bases. The germline V gene encodes CDR1 SQVTM and CDR2 ANQGSEA. The J segment lost 7 bases and the V segment lost 3 bases, leaving 9 bases of the junction unmatched. The CDR3 is 14 amino acids. CDR3 amino acids: CSVDQTFGGNEQFF. The CDR3 DNA is TGCAGCGTTGATCAGACTTTCGGGGGGAATGAGCAGTTCTTC.

This clonotype was found a few times. The CDR3, as DNA: TGCGCCAGCAGCCCGGGACTAGCGGGGGCCGCAGATACGCAGTATTTT. Translated, it gives CASSPGLAGAADTQYF. The chain combines TRBV5-1 with TRBJ2-3; TRBD2 aligns across 14 bases. The germline CDR1 and CDR2 sequences are SGHRS and YFSETQ. The V gene end was trimmed by 4 bases and the J gene end by 4 bases; junction bases not matched to a gene: 5. CDR3 length: 16 amino acids. Looking up the rest from reference TRBV5-1 and TRBJ2-3 gives the full variable domain: KAGVTQTPRYLIKTRGQQVTLSCSPISGHRSVSWYQQTPGQGLQFLFEYFSETQRNKGNFPGRFSGRQFSNSRSEMNVSTLELGDSALYLCASSPGLAGAADTQYFGPGTRLTVL.

The genes are TRBV12-3 or TRBV12-4 and TRBJ2-1; TRBD2 matches at 7 bases. V lost 1 base and J lost 6; bases outside the gene matches: 3. This CDR3 has 14 amino acids. The CDR3 loop reads CASSLGTSFNEQFF. The CDR3 bases are TGTGCCAGCAGTTTAGGGACTAGTTTCAATGAGCAGTTCTTC.

This chain uses TRBV15 with TRBJ2-5, with D possibly being TRBD1 (6 bases). Germline lookup yields CDR1 LNHNV and CDR2 YYDKDF (reference sequence). V lost 0 bases and J 2 bases, leaving 13 bases between the germline ends. The CDR3 loop spans 16 amino acids. As DNA, the CDR3 is TGTGCCACCAGCAGAGAAGCCCCCCAGGGGCAAGAGACCCAGTACTTC. The encoded protein is CATSREAPQGQETQYF.

This sequence joins TRBV7-2 and TRBJ1-2, with D maybe TRBD1 (6 bases). Germline assignment: CDR1 SGHTA and CDR2 FQGNSA. The V gene lost 3 bases and the J gene lost 8 bases, with 22 bases spanning the gap. The CDR3 is 16 amino acids. The CDR3 loop is CASSFNAGTPLYGYTF. The CDR3 nucleotides are TGTGCCAGCAGCTTCAATGCCGGGACACCGCTCTACGGCTACACCTTC.

V usage is TRBV30 and J usage is TRBJ2-3; 7 bases match TRBD1. The length of the CDR3 is 15 residues. CDR1 GTSNPN and CDR2 SVGIG come from the germline V gene (reference sequence). The ends lost 2 bases at V and 1 base at J; junction bases unmatched: 6. The CDR3 is CAWSQGTGGTDTQYF. In DNA, the CDR3 is TGTGCCTGGAGTCAGGGAACAGGGGGCACAGATACGCAGTATTTT.

The chain couples TRBV13 to TRBJ2-7; D is ambiguous. There are 12 residues in the CDR3. The V end lost 0 bases, the J end lost 11 bases, and 11 bases lay between the germline ends. Per the germline V gene, CDR1 is PRHDT and CDR2 is FYEKMQ (reference sequence). The CDR3 protein is CASSLGRREEYF. CDR3 DNA: TGTGCCAGCAGCTTAGGCAGAAGAGAAGAGTACTTC.

This clonotype has at least ten counts. The gene calls are TRBV12-3 or TRBV12-4 and TRBJ2-1; 8 bases match TRBD2. CDR3 length: 15 amino acids. J was trimmed by 4 bases and V by 8 bases; bases with no gene match: 10. The CDR3 DNA follows: TGTGCCAGCTCACTCAAGGGACTAGAGTACAATGAGCAGTTCTTC. This gives the protein CASSLKGLEYNEQFF.

This clonotype came up a few times. V usage is TRBV14 and J usage is TRBJ2-7; 10 nucleotides line up with TRBD2. CDR3 size: 14 residues. V gave up 4 bases and J gave up 7 bases; unmatched junction bases: 7. From germline, CDR1 is SGHDN and CDR2 FVKESK. The CDR3 nucleotides are TGTGCCAGCAGCCTTACCGGGACTAGCGTTGAGCAGTACTTC. Its protein product is CASSLTGTSVEQYF.

This clonotype has a count of ten or more. This rearrangement joins TRBV7-3 to TRBJ2-5; either TRBD1 or TRBD2 may fit D (6 bases each). Looked up from germline, CDR1 is SGHTA and CDR2 is FQGTGA. The CDR3 runs 15 residues. Trimming removed 2 bases at V and 3 bases at J, with 13 bases between. The CDR3 here is CASSLLGGGEETQYF. CDR3 in DNA: TGTGCCAGCAGCTTATTGGGGGGCGGGGAAGAGACCCAGTACTTC.

CDR3 in amino acids: CASSQGTLYEQYF. In DNA form, the CDR3 reads TGTGCCAGCAGCCAAGGGACACTCTACGAGCAGTACTTC. The V call is TRBV14, the J call TRBJ2-7, with D maybe TRBD1 (5 bases). The CDR3 loop spans 13 amino acids. Germline lookup yields CDR1 SGHDN and CDR2 FVKESK. Deletions cut 1 base from V and 3 bases from J, with 7 bases between.